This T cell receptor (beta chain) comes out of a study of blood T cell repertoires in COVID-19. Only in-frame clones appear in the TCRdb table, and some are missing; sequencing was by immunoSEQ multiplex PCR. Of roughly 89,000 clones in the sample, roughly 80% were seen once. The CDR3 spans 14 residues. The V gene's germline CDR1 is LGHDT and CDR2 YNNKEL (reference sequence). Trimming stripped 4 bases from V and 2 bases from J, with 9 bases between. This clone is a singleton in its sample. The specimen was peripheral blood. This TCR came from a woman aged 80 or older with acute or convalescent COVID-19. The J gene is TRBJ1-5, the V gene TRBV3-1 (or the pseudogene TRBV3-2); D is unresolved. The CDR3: CASSPYMGNQPQHF. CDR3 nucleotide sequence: TGTGCCAGCAGCCCGTACATGGGCAATCAGCCCCAGCATTTT.